The clone carrying this T cell receptor (beta chain) has just a few counts. Antigen specificity is unknown. The sample is drawn from a study of T cells after yellow fever vaccination. At the level of the study: Any fraction with a low cell number was prepared using SMART-Seq v4 Ultra Low Input. Study conclusions and caveats: The secondary response showed a weaker magnitude and a faster peak, day 5 versus 15.

TCRdb analysed the 5' RACE reads with MiXCR anew, one entry per CDR3 protein. Here the sample spans a few hundred thousand distinct CDR3 sequences, 11% being singletons. CDR3 length: 14 amino acids. V lost 0 bases and J 2 bases, leaving 7 bases between the germline ends. CDR1 SGHVS and CDR2 FQNEAQ come from the germline V gene. The chain carries TRBV7-8 and TRBJ2-5; no definite D call. The receptor comes from a man aged 18 to 29 who received the YFV17D yellow fever vaccine. Sequenced here: PBMCs, sampled on the day of the first yellow fever vaccination. Here the CDR3 DNA reads TGTGCCAGCAGCTTAGCGGCAAGGCAAGAGACCCAGTACTTC. The encoded protein is CASSLAARQETQYF.